This T cell receptor (beta chain) was recorded in a study of glioma-infiltrating T cells. The iRepertoire nested amplicon-rescue multiplex PCR amplified TCR alpha and beta CDR3s from RNA. One-step reverse transcription and amplification started from roughly 100-400 ng of tissue mRNA or PBMC total RNA. Using its own MiXCR run on the multiplex PCR reads, TCRdb lists one record per CDR3 protein. The table includes about 210,000 distinct CDR3 sequences, 30% to 40% detected once. Study-level results: Tissue and blood shared very few CDR3 sequences. Tissue-blood divergence was below expectation in non-neoplastic patients, above in gliomas.

CDR1 KGHDR and CDR2 SFDVKD come from the germline V gene. The CDR3 runs to 18 residues. This clonotype was seen once. Antigen specificity is unknown. One junction end disagrees with the germline gene, perhaps due to a read error. This clonotype was obtained from a human donor with low-grade glioma or glioblastoma, undergoing nonglioma brain surgery, or in good health (not recorded which). The V call is TRBV24-1, the J call TRBJ2-7; TRBD1 or TRBD2 may be the D gene (5 bases each). Sequenced sample: glioma tissue, nonneoplastic brain tissue, or PBMCs (not recorded which). The CDR3 DNA reads TGTGCCACCAGTGATTTGCTCAAGCCCCGGGGCGGGTTACACGAGAAGTACTTC. The encoded protein is CATSDLLKPRGGLHEKYF.